These 28 T cell receptor beta chains were sequenced from one sample in a study of regulatory T cells in long-lasting Graves disease. Time point meaning: newly diagnosed GD, antithyroid drugs for less than 3 months. Preparation of the TCR library used RNA extracted from PBMCs. Both iRepertoire HTBI primers and Arm-PCR of CDR3 regions were used to build the TCR beta libraries. TCRdb independently ran MiXCR on the multiplex PCR reads; one entry per CDR3 protein. Among around 400,000 distinct CDR3 sequences, about 16% were seen once, and the ten largest hold roughly 20%. The starting material was peripheral blood mononuclear cells (PBMCs), obtained at new diagnosis, from a patient treated with antithyroid drugs. The receptors originated from a female donor with Graves disease.

This clonotype has at least ten counts. The CDR3: CASSPRDRGFTYEQYF. The DNA for the CDR3 is TGTGCCAGCAGTCCCAGGGACAGGGGCTTCACCTACGAGCAGTACTTC. This chain links TRBV12-3 or TRBV12-4 with TRBJ2-7; TRBD1 matches 10 bases. This CDR3 spans 16 amino acids. With 5 bases clipped from V and 2 bases from J, the junction kept 9 bases outside the gene matches.

This clonotype came up many times. The J gene is TRBJ1-1, the V gene TRBV13; 9 bases map to TRBD1. The junction had 10 bases not matched to a gene; V was cut back by 4 bases and J by 10 bases. CDR1 and CDR2 from the germline V gene are PRHDT and FYEKMQ (reference sequence). This CDR3 spans 14 amino acids. The CDR3 is CASSYPGTGSGAFF. The CDR3 DNA sequence: TGTGCCAGCAGCTATCCCGGGACAGGGAGTGGAGCTTTCTTT.

This clonotype was picked up a small number of times. The rearrangement links TRBV5-4 to TRBJ2-3, with 16 bases lining up with TRBD2. Germline V gene lookup returns CDR1 SGHNT and CDR2 YYREEE (reference sequence). V was pared by 0 bases and J by 6 bases, with 7 bases of the junction left unmatched. This CDR3 is built from 18 residues. The CDR3 sequence: CASSLGGRGLAGGDTQYF. For the CDR3, the DNA is TGTGCCAGCAGCTTGGGCGGCCGGGGACTAGCGGGGGGGGATACGCAGTATTTT.

This clonotype turned up a few times. This chain connects TRBV18 to TRBJ2-4; D possibly corresponds to TRBD1 (6 bases). Looked up from germline, CDR1 is KGHSH and CDR2 is LQKENI. The CDR3 has 14 residues. V lost 3 bases to trimming and J lost 5 bases, with 11 bases between them. In DNA form, the CDR3 reads TGTGCCAGCTCACCCTCAGGGGTTGAAAACATTCAGTACTTC. Amino acid sequence: CASSPSGVENIQYF.

In its sample, this clonotype was seen many times. The genes are TRBV28 and TRBJ1-1; D gene uncertain. Germline values: CDR1 MDHEN, CDR2 SYDVKM. The CDR3 sequence is 13 residues long. The V and J ends lost 7 bases and 4 bases respectively, with 13 bases between them. The CDR3 spells CASTLLSGTEAFF. In DNA, the CDR3 is TGTGCCAGCACCTTGTTGTCGGGCACTGAAGCTTTCTTT.

This clonotype was picked up a small number of times. The rearrangement links TRBV12-5 to TRBJ1-4; D perhaps matches TRBD1 (5 bases). Looked up from germline, CDR1 is LGHNT and CDR2 is FRNRAP. The CDR3 runs to 13 residues. V was shortened by 5 bases and J by 8 bases, with 12 bases between the two germline ends. The DNA of the CDR3 is TGTGCTAGTGGTCCCTGGGGGGGAGAAAAACTGTTTTTT. Encoded protein: CASGPWGGEKLFF.

The chain couples TRBV20-1 to TRBJ1-3; D uncertain. The CDR3 is 13 residues long. V gave up 4 bases and J gave up 3 bases, with 10 bases separating them. Germline CDR1 is DFQATT and CDR2 is SNEGSKA (reference sequence). CDR3 loop: CSATAEGGNTIYF. CDR3 DNA: TGCAGTGCTACCGCAGAAGGTGGAAACACCATATATTTT.

This clonotype was detected ten times or more. The chain carries TRBV12-3 or TRBV12-4 and TRBJ2-2; the match to TRBD2 covers 12 bases. The CDR3 runs to 19 residues. V was pared by 5 bases and J by 5 bases, with 15 bases of the junction left unmatched. This CDR3 is CASSPDALLAGGLTGELFF. CDR3 DNA sequence: TGTGCCAGCAGTCCAGACGCCCTCCTAGCGGGAGGGCTTACCGGGGAGCTGTTTTTT.

This clonotype has just a few counts. Since a much larger clone is just one base distant, this may be a read error. The conserved final phenylalanine or tryptophan is absent from the CDR3, which likely points to a read error. The rearrangement joins TRBV10-3 to TRBJ2-3, with D possibly matching TRBD1 (6 bases). CDR3 length: 17 amino acids. Germline CDR1 reads ENHRY; CDR2 reads SYGVKD. Trimming left V 0 bases short and J 3 bases short, with 16 bases between. CDR3 nucleotides: TGTGCCATCAGTGAGTCAGGTTACAGGGAAGGAACAGATACGCAGTATTGT. Its translation is CAISESGYREGTDTQYC.

Many counts were recorded for this clonotype. J is TRBJ1-1 and V is TRBV4-2; the D gene is possibly TRBD1 (6 bases). The CDR3 loop spans 14 amino acids. Germline V CDR1 and CDR2: LGHNA, YNFKEQ. Deletions cut 7 bases from V and 2 bases from J, with 14 bases between. In DNA form, the CDR3 reads TGTGCCAGCACCCCCCAGGGGTCTAACACTGAAGCTTTCTTT. As protein: CASTPQGSNTEAFF.

The V gene is TRBV28, the J gene TRBJ2-3; TRBD2 is a possible D gene (5 bases). Germline V lookup: CDR1 MDHEN, CDR2 SYDVKM. V was trimmed by 8 bases and J by 8 bases, leaving 14 bases between them. CDR3 length equals 12 residues. Written as DNA, the CDR3 is TGTGCCAGCGGTAGGTCTCGGGGTACGCAGTATTTT. Protein sequence: CASGRSRGTQYF.

The sample holds many counts of this clonotype. V usage is TRBV20-1 and J usage is TRBJ2-3; TRBD2 aligns across 7 bases. J gave up 2 bases and V 3 bases, and 5 bases lay outside the gene matches. From germline, CDR1 is DFQATT and CDR2 SNEGSKA (reference sequence). The CDR3 runs 14 residues. CDR3 sequence reads: CSARLAENTDTQYF. The CDR3 nucleotides are TGCAGTGCTAGGCTAGCGGAGAACACAGATACGCAGTATTTT.

Ten or more counts support this clonotype. The genes are TRBV20-1 and TRBJ2-5; D unclear. Trimming stripped 5 bases from V and 5 bases from J, with 9 bases between. Germline CDR1 reads DFQATT; CDR2 reads SNEGSKA (reference sequence). The CDR3 runs to 11 residues. The CDR3 sequence is CSAHSTETQYF. The CDR3 DNA reads as TGCAGTGCTCACAGCACGGAGACCCAGTACTTC.

The genes are TRBV18 and TRBJ2-7; no clear D. The germline gives CDR1 KGHSH, CDR2 LQKENI. This CDR3 has 15 residues. V was cut by 6 bases and J by 6 bases, with 21 bases left in between. For the CDR3, the DNA is TGTGCCAGCTCTCAAGATAGAACAGAATTTGGCGAGCAGTACTTC. Translating gives CASSQDRTEFGEQYF.

This clonotype was detected ten times or more. The genes are TRBV5-1 and TRBJ1-4; TRBD1 is a possible D gene (6 bases). There are 16 residues in the CDR3. Germline V gives CDR1 SGHRS, CDR2 YFSETQ. Trimming shortened V by 1 base and J by 5 bases, and 15 bases separated the two germline ends. The CDR3 DNA sequence: TGCGCCAGCAGCTTGACAGGGAATCAAATAAATGAAAAACTGTTTTTT. This codes for CASSLTGNQINEKLFF.

This clonotype was detected ten times or more. V usage is TRBV27 and J usage is TRBJ1-4; D remains ambiguous. The CDR3 is 14 residues long. In germline, CDR1 is MNHEY, CDR2 SMNVEV (reference sequence). V shed 8 bases and J shed 4 bases, with 14 bases lying between them. In DNA form, the CDR3 reads TGTGCCAGCGGGCGATTATGGTTTAATGAAAAACTGTTTTTT. Residues: CASGRLWFNEKLFF.

This clonotype appeared many times. The V and J genes are TRBV29-1 and TRBJ2-3; 11 bases are shared with TRBD2. V lost 4 bases and J lost 6; bases outside the gene matches: 9. This CDR3 spans 15 amino acids. In germline, CDR1 is SQVTM, CDR2 ANQGSEA. CDR3 loop: CSVVPHASGRDTQYF. CDR3 nucleotide sequence: TGCAGCGTTGTACCCCACGCTAGCGGGAGGGATACGCAGTATTTT.

This clonotype occurred many times. The J gene is TRBJ2-7, the V gene TRBV28, with D possibly TRBD2 on 5 matching bases. The V end was cut by 5 bases, the J end by 5 bases, with 10 bases between. CDR1 and CDR2 from the germline V gene are MDHEN and SYDVKM. This CDR3 region has 12 residues. CDR3 in amino acids: CASSKAGHEQYF. In nucleotides, the CDR3 is TGTGCCAGCAGTAAGGCGGGCCACGAGCAGTACTTC.

This clonotype was counted many times. The chain recombines TRBV6-2 or TRBV6-3 with TRBJ2-7, with TRBD2 matching over 11 bases. CDR1 and CDR2 from the germline V gene are MNHEY and SVGEGT. V trimming: 10 bases; J trimming: 3 bases; junction bases outside the gene matches: 32. This CDR3 contains 22 residues. The CDR3 DNA reads TGTGCCACGGGTGGTCCGGGACTAGCGGAGTTGGGAGACATCCACGGGTACTACGAGCAGTACTTC. This translates into CATGGPGLAELGDIHGYYEQYF.

This clonotype has at least ten counts. The chain links TRBV2 to TRBJ2-3; 8 nucleotides match TRBD2. This CDR3 is built from 18 residues. The V segment lost 0 bases and the J segment 8 bases; nucleotides outside the gene matches: 16. The germline V gene encodes CDR1 SNHLY and CDR2 FYNNEI. CDR3 region: CASSEAPGSGGAQGTQYF. CDR3 sequence (DNA): TGTGCCAGCAGTGAAGCTCCCGGAAGCGGGGGAGCACAGGGTACGCAGTATTTT.

This clonotype was seen ten or more times. This chain connects TRBV2 to TRBJ1-1; TRBD1 matches at 10 bases. Germline CDR1 and CDR2: SNHLY and FYNNEI. The CDR3 is 17 amino acids. Trimming took 6 bases from V and 2 from J; bases not matched to a gene: 12. CDR3 DNA sequence: TGTGCCAGCAGCTATTCCCGGGACAGGGGAACCAACACTGAAGCTTTCTTT. Protein product: CASSYSRDRGTNTEAFF.

This clonotype appeared many times. This rearrangement joins TRBV12-3 or TRBV12-4 to TRBJ2-3; D is ambiguous. The CDR3 contains 14 residues. With 3 bases removed from V and 4 bases from J, the gap between germline ends came to 11 bases. CDR3 nucleotide sequence: TGTGCCAGCAGTTTGAGCTTACGTTCAGATACGCAGTATTTT. It translates to CASSLSLRSDTQYF.

This clonotype came up many times. This rearrangement joins TRBV5-1 to TRBJ2-1; 12 nucleotides match TRBD1. There are 15 residues in the CDR3. The germline V gene encodes CDR1 SGHRS and CDR2 YFSETQ. V was pared by 2 bases and J by 7 bases, with 4 bases of the junction left unmatched. The CDR3 sequence is CASSLPGQGANEQFF. As DNA, the CDR3 is TGCGCCAGCAGCTTACCGGGACAGGGGGCTAATGAGCAGTTCTTC.

This clonotype was observed at least ten times. V is TRBV7-2 and J is TRBJ2-1; no definite D call. This CDR3 has 12 amino acids. Per the germline V gene, CDR1 is SGHTA and CDR2 is FQGNSA. Trimming cost V 1 base and J 9 bases, with 7 bases left between them. CDR3 sequence: CASSLDRAEQFF. CDR3 nucleotides: TGTGCCAGCAGCTTAGACCGGGCTGAGCAGTTCTTC.

The chain couples TRBV20-1 to TRBJ2-7; perhaps D is TRBD1 or TRBD2 (5 bases each). Germline V lookup: CDR1 DFQATT, CDR2 SNEGSKA (reference sequence). The CDR3 is 14 amino acids. The ends were cut back, 5 bases at V and 0 bases at J, with 14 bases in the middle. Here the CDR3 DNA reads TGCAGTGCTGCCTCGGGACGGAGCTCCTACGAGCAGTACTTC. Residues: CSAASGRSSYEQYF.

This clonotype was observed at least ten times. The chain combines TRBV10-3 with TRBJ1-2; D not certain. There are 14 residues in the CDR3. V shed 7 bases and J shed 2 bases, with 14 bases lying between them. In germline, CDR1 is ENHRY, CDR2 SYGVKD. CDR3 coding DNA: TGTGCCATCACCCCGGATGTCGCGAACTATGGCTACACCTTC. It is translated as CAITPDVANYGYTF.

This clonotype was observed many times. The chain employs TRBV27 and TRBJ2-2, with D uncertain. Germline V gives CDR1 MNHEY, CDR2 SMNVEV (reference sequence). The CDR3 has 14 residues. V gave up 6 bases and J gave up 4 bases, with 12 bases separating them. The CDR3 sequence: CASRPRQATGELFF. The CDR3 coding sequence is TGTGCCAGCAGGCCCAGGCAGGCCACCGGGGAGCTGTTTTTT.

This clonotype showed up many times. V usage is TRBV12-3 or TRBV12-4 and J usage is TRBJ1-1; possibly TRBD1 for D (5 bases). V lost 6 bases, J lost 1 base, and 12 bases lay in between. There are 14 residues in the CDR3. CDR3 coding DNA: TGTGCCAGCAGGCCGGGCGACAGGAACACTGAAGCTTTCTTT. This sequence encodes CASRPGDRNTEAFF.